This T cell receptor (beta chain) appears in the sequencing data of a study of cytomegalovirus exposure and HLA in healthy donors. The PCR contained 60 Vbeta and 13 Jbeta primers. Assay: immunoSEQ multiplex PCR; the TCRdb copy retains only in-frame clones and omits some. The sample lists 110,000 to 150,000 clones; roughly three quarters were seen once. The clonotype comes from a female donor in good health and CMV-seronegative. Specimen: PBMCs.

The CDR3 is CASSPTGSYNEQFF. Here the CDR3 DNA reads TGTGCCAGCAGTCCGACAGGCTCCTACAATGAGCAGTTCTTC. This sequence joins TRBV6-1 and TRBJ2-1, with a tentative D call TRBD1 (6 bases). The V end was cut by 5 bases, the J end by 0 bases, with 8 bases between. The CDR3 is 14 amino acids. Germline CDR1 is MNHNS and CDR2 is SASEGT.